One and the same sample provided the 19 T cell receptor beta chains below, sequenced in a study of blood T cell repertoires in COVID-19 (dated by TCRdb to the early 2020s). Libraries were constructed by the immunoSEQ multiplex PCR assay. TCRdb took this table from immuneACCESS and kept in-frame rearrangements with V and J called. Such tables lack part of the clones; where checked against another copy, unresolved V genes explain under half of the gap, and the rest is unexplained. This sample gives approximately 250,000 clones in total; 86% of them show up just once. The ten largest clones add up to approximately 5% of the sample. Sequences were obtained from peripheral blood. These receptors all stem from an elderly woman with COVID-19, enrolled during active disease.

The V gene is TRBV3-1 (or the pseudogene TRBV3-2), the J gene TRBJ2-5; 10 bases are a match to TRBD2. The CDR3 loop spans 15 amino acids. Germline CDR1 and CDR2: LGHDT and YNNKEL (reference sequence). J gave up 4 bases and V 3 bases, and 5 bases lay outside the gene matches. This CDR3 is CASSQSGGAVETQYF. The CDR3 DNA sequence: TGTGCCAGCAGCCAGAGCGGGGGGGCGGTAGAGACCCAGTACTTC.

The V and J genes are TRBV5-1 and TRBJ1-1, with 9 bases matching TRBD1. V gave up 4 bases and J gave up 3 bases; unmatched junction bases: 1. Germline CDR1 SGHRS, CDR2 YFSETQ. The CDR3 extends over 13 amino acids. For the CDR3, the DNA is TGCGCCAGCAGCCGACAGGGGGACACTGAAGCTTTCTTT. Its protein is CASSRQGDTEAFF.

V and J are TRBV28 and TRBJ1-3; 11 bases line up with TRBD1. Germline-derived CDR1 and CDR2 are MDHEN and SYDVKM. The V segment lost 9 bases and the J segment 1 base; nucleotides outside the gene matches: 5. The CDR3 consists of 15 residues. For the CDR3, the DNA is TGTGCCAGTAGGACAGGGGGCAATTCTGGAAACACCATATATTTT. Protein: CASRTGGNSGNTIYF.

This chain uses TRBV5-4 with TRBJ2-1, with a tentative D call TRBD2 (6 bases). V was pared by 4 bases and J by 4 bases, with 18 bases between. Looked up from germline, CDR1 is SGHNT and CDR2 is YYREEE (reference sequence). This CDR3 is built from 16 residues. The CDR3 loop is CASSPGVAVEYNEQFF. Written as DNA, the CDR3 is TGTGCCAGCAGCCCCGGGGTAGCGGTGGAATACAATGAGCAGTTCTTC.

J is TRBJ2-1 and V is TRBV14; a weak D match, TRBD1 (6 bases). V shed 2 bases and J shed 1 base, with 9 bases lying between them. The V gene's germline CDR1 is SGHDN and CDR2 FVKESK. This CDR3 contains 15 residues. The CDR3 region has the DNA TGTGCCAGCAGCCAAAGACAGGATTCCTACAATGAGCAGTTCTTC. Amino acid sequence: CASSQRQDSYNEQFF.

This clone was counted only a few times. This chain joins TRBV7-2 and TRBJ1-1, with TRBD1 matching 8 bases. V shed 6 bases, J shed 11 bases, and the junction held 14 bases outside the gene matches. Germline V gives CDR1 SGHTA, CDR2 FQGNSA. CDR3 length: 14 amino acids. Written as DNA, the CDR3 is TGTGCCAGCAGGAAGGACAGGGACGGGACGGAGGCTTTCTTT. Protein product: CASRKDRDGTEAFF.

This clone was seen a single time. V and J are TRBV5-1 and TRBJ2-5; 9 positions agree with TRBD2. V lost 4 bases, J lost 0 bases, and 10 bases stayed unmatched. The CDR3 is 17 residues long. The germline gives CDR1 SGHRS, CDR2 YFSETQ. The CDR3 here is CASSVLAGDAYQETQYF. CDR3 nucleotide sequence: TGCGCCAGCAGCGTATTAGCGGGGGATGCATACCAAGAGACCCAGTACTTC.

This CDR3 reads CASKDKPTNEKLFF. The CDR3 nucleotides are TGTGCCAGTAAGGACAAACCAACTAATGAAAAACTGTTTTTT. The V gene is TRBV19, the J gene TRBJ1-4, with D possibly being TRBD1 (5 bases). Germline V gene data show CDR1 as LNHDA and CDR2 as SQIVND (reference sequence). Trimming cost V 7 bases and J 0 bases, with 9 bases left between them. The CDR3 loop spans 14 amino acids.

The chain carries TRBV27 and TRBJ1-1; 7 bases are shared with TRBD1. CDR3 length equals 15 residues. CDR1 MNHEY and CDR2 SMNVEV come from the germline V gene (reference sequence). V was pared by 7 bases and J by 2 bases, with 10 bases of the junction left unmatched. The CDR3, as DNA: TGTGCCAGCACCCCATTATTAGGGGGCAACACTGAAGCTTTCTTT. Its protein is CASTPLLGGNTEAFF.

The V and J genes are TRBV6-5 and TRBJ1-2, with unresolved D. CDR3 size: 14 residues. Trimming took 7 bases from V and 2 from J, leaving 14 bases between them. Germline-derived CDR1 and CDR2 are MNHEY and SVGAGI. In DNA, the CDR3 is TGTGCCAGCACGCGGTACGGCCGGAACTATGGCTACACCTTC. It yields the protein CASTRYGRNYGYTF.

J is TRBJ2-1 and V is TRBV3-1 (or the pseudogene TRBV3-2), with TRBD2 identical over 8 bases. The V gene end was trimmed by 4 bases and the J gene end by 3 bases; junction bases not matched to a gene: 8. Germline CDR1 reads LGHDT; CDR2 reads YNNKEL (reference sequence). The CDR3 loop spans 16 amino acids. CDR3: CASSPVGRGVYNEQFF. CDR3 nucleotides: TGTGCCAGCAGCCCCGTGGGGCGGGGGGTCTACAATGAGCAGTTCTTC.

The DNA for the CDR3 is TGTGCCAGCAGTTTACCGGGACAGGGCCTCTACACCTTC. This gives the protein CASSLPGQGLYTF. V usage is TRBV6-5 and J usage is TRBJ1-2; 9 nucleotides match TRBD1. The CDR3 consists of 13 residues. J gave up 10 bases and V 4 bases, and 7 bases lay outside the gene matches. The germline gives CDR1 MNHEY, CDR2 SVGAGI.

The genes are TRBV19 and TRBJ1-6; 7 bases map to TRBD1. This CDR3 is built from 16 residues. Germline assignment: CDR1 LNHDA and CDR2 SQIVND (reference sequence). Germline trimming cut 7 bases from V and 7 bases from J; bases unmatched to any gene: 13. CDR3 residues: CASNYRTGTDNSPLHF. The CDR3, as DNA: TGTGCCAGTAATTATAGAACCGGGACAGACAATTCACCCCTCCACTTT.

The V call is TRBV19, the J call TRBJ1-1; D gene unclear. The CDR3 is made up of 13 amino acids. The V end was cut by 4 bases, the J end by 2 bases, with 8 bases between. Germline assignment: CDR1 LNHDA and CDR2 SQIVND (reference sequence). CDR3 nucleotide sequence: TGTGCCAGTAGTAAGACTATTAACACTGAAGCTTTCTTT. Translated: CASSKTINTEAFF.

The V and J genes are TRBV28 and TRBJ1-5; TRBD1 might be the D (6 bases). V was shortened by 7 bases and J by 5 bases, with 15 bases between the two germline ends. This CDR3 is built from 14 residues. Germline CDR1 MDHEN, CDR2 SYDVKM. The CDR3 nucleotides are TGTGCCAGCATTCTAGGGGGTGGCGATCAGCCCCAGCATTTT. This gives the protein CASILGGGDQPQHF.

This chain joins TRBV5-8 and TRBJ2-7; D perhaps matches TRBD1 (7 bases). Deletions cut 3 bases from V and 3 bases from J, with 16 bases between. Germline CDR1 and CDR2: SGHTS and YDEGEE. This CDR3 contains 15 residues. CDR3 sequence (DNA): TGTGCCAGCAGCTCCCTCCGACAGGGAGGCTACGAGCAGTACTTC. Translating gives CASSSLRQGGYEQYF.

This clone was seen only a few times. The chain combines TRBV5-1 with TRBJ1-2; maybe TRBD1 (6 bases). This CDR3 region has 16 residues. Germline V lookup: CDR1 SGHRS, CDR2 YFSETQ. Trimming stripped 1 base from V and 2 bases from J, with 15 bases between. CDR3 bases: TGCGCCAGCAGCTTGTCCCCCTGGGGGGGCAACTATGGCTACACCTTC. Encoded protein: CASSLSPWGGNYGYTF.

This sequence joins TRBV4-2 and TRBJ1-4, with D perhaps matching TRBD1 (5 bases). With 2 bases removed from V and 0 bases from J, the gap between germline ends came to 10 bases. There are 16 residues in the CDR3. The germline V gene has CDR1 LGHNA and CDR2 YNFKEQ. For the CDR3, the DNA is TGTGCCAGCAGCCAACAGGGCTTTGCAACTAATGAAAAACTGTTTTTT. This codes for CASSQQGFATNEKLFF.

The chain uses TRBV2 and TRBJ1-1, with unresolved D. The germline V gene encodes CDR1 SNHLY and CDR2 FYNNEI. CDR3 length: 15 residues. V lost 4 bases and J lost 1, with 13 bases in between. This CDR3 is CASSAGGVGNTEAFF. The CDR3 DNA is TGTGCCAGCAGTGCAGGCGGGGTTGGGAACACTGAAGCTTTCTTT. Variable domain in full (rest from reference TRBV2 and TRBJ1-1): EPEVTQTPSHQVTQMGQEVILRCVPISNHLYFYWYRQILGQKVEFLVSFYNNEISEKSEIFDDQFSVERPDGSNFTLKIRSTKLEDSAMYFCASSAGGVGNTEAFFGQGTRLTVV.